This is a list of T cell receptor beta chains from one sample in a study of blood T cell repertoires in COVID-19. Data came from immunoSEQ multiplex PCR; TCRdb stores just in-frame clones and leaves some out. The table lists 300,000 to 400,000 clones, 75% to 90% of them singletons. Material: peripheral blood. The origin of the receptors is a woman in her 50s with COVID-19, enrolled during active disease. The CDR3 runs from the conserved cysteine through the conserved F or W. Each record gives: clone size, D gene, J gene, V gene, CDR3 DNA, CDR3 protein. A D gene is named only where the DNA matches it firmly. Size is omitted from some rows. Given values are once, few, many or a class for expanded clones.

size: once; D: -; J: TRBJ2-1; V: TRBV6-2/TRBV6-3; DNA: TGTGCCAGCAGTTCCTTCACCAGCGGGTCATGTTTCTTC; CDR3: CASSSFTSGSCFF
size: few; D: TRBD1; J: TRBJ1-3; V: TRBV19; DNA: TGTGCCAGTAGTATAGAGGGACAGCCTTCTGGAAACACCATATATTTT; CDR3: CASSIEGQPSGNTIYF
size: -; D: TRBD2; J: TRBJ2-1; V: TRBV7-9; DNA: TGTGCCAGCAGCACGGGAGGGGCCGGCCGAGGACTAGCGGACAATGAGCAGTTCTTC; CDR3: CASSTGGAGRGLADNEQFF
size: -; D: -; J: TRBJ1-3; V: TRBV3-1/TRBV3-2; DNA: TGTGCCAGCAGCCAACTCGGACAGCTCTCTGGAAACACCATATATTTT; CDR3: CASSQLGQLSGNTIYF
size: -; D: TRBD1; J: TRBJ1-2; V: TRBV7-8; DNA: TGTGCCAGCAGCGTAGGGACAGGGAACAACTATGGCTACACCTTC; CDR3: CASSVGTGNNYGYTF
size: -; D: TRBD2; J: TRBJ2-1; V: TRBV5-1; DNA: TGCGCCAGCAGCTTTAGACTAGCGGGAGGGCACAATGAGCAGTTCTTC; CDR3: CASSFRLAGGHNEQFF
size: -; D: -; J: TRBJ2-7; V: TRBV5-3; DNA: TGTGCCAGAAGCCTCCCCGGGACTTACTACGAGCAGTACTTC; CDR3: CARSLPGTYYEQYF
size: -; D: TRBD1; J: TRBJ1-2; V: TRBV6-5; DNA: TGTGCCAGCAGGGGGGGGACAGGGTTGTATGGCTACACCTTC; CDR3: CASRGGTGLYGYTF
size: once; D: -; J: TRBJ2-7; V: TRBV18; DNA: TGTGCCAGCTCACCATCCGGGGGAAGCTACGAGCAGTACTTC; CDR3: CASSPSGGSYEQYF
size: -; D: TRBD2; J: TRBJ2-7; V: TRBV10-3; DNA: TGTGCCATGGGGACTAGCGGGAGGAAGGGTTTCGAGCAGTACTTC; CDR3: CAMGTSGRKGFEQYF
size: -; D: TRBD2; J: TRBJ2-3; V: TRBV18; DNA: TGTGCCAGCTCACCGGTGTTGATGACGGGAGGGGATGAAAATACGCAGTATTTT; CDR3: CASSPVLMTGGDENTQYF
size: -; D: TRBD1; J: TRBJ2-3; V: TRBV6-2/TRBV6-3; DNA: TGTGCCAGCAGTTACCCGGCAGGGGGAAACACAGATACGCAGTATTTT; CDR3: CASSYPAGGNTDTQYF
size: -; D: -; J: TRBJ2-7; V: TRBV3-1/TRBV3-2; DNA: TGTGCCAGCAGCCTTCTGGCGACCGGGGGCGAGCAGTACTTC; CDR3: CASSLLATGGEQYF
size: -; D: -; J: TRBJ2-3; V: TRBV7-9; DNA: TGTGCCAGCAGCCCGCCCCTCAGGGTCCCAAGCACAGATACGCAGTATTTT; CDR3: CASSPPLRVPSTDTQYF
size: few; D: -; J: TRBJ1-2; V: TRBV2; DNA: TGTGCCAGCAATAACAGGGAATCCCGGGGTGGCTACACCTTC; CDR3: CASNNRESRGGYTF
size: -; D: -; J: TRBJ2-3; V: TRBV7-9; DNA: TGTGCCAGCAGCCCACCGAGGGGGGGGGCAGATACGCAGTATTTT; CDR3: CASSPPRGGADTQYF
size: few; D: TRBD2; J: TRBJ2-2; V: TRBV11-2; DNA: TGTGCCAGCAGCTGGCCGCAAGCGGGGGGTCTTACGACCGGGGAGCTGTTTTTT; CDR3: CASSWPQAGGLTTGELFF
size: -; D: -; J: TRBJ2-7; V: TRBV6-5; DNA: TGTGCCAGCAGTAACAGGGTAGGGGAGCAGTACTTC; CDR3: CASSNRVGEQYF
size: few; D: -; J: TRBJ1-5; V: TRBV7-8; DNA: TGTGCCAGCAGCTTAGAGCATGGCAATCAGCCCCAGCATTTT; CDR3: CASSLEHGNQPQHF
size: -; D: -; J: TRBJ2-7; V: TRBV3-1/TRBV3-2; DNA: TGTGCCAGCAGCCCGAGCTCCTACGAGCAGTACTTC; CDR3: CASSPSSYEQYF
size: -; D: -; J: TRBJ1-2; V: TRBV4-2; DNA: TGTGCCAGCAGCCAGACGCGGGGACTGAGCTATGGCTACACCTTC; CDR3: CASSQTRGLSYGYTF
size: -; D: TRBD2; J: TRBJ2-1; V: TRBV10-1; DNA: TGCGCCAGCAGTCGGGGCGGGAGCTACAATGAGCAGTTCTTC; CDR3: CASSRGGSYNEQFF
size: -; D: -; J: TRBJ2-7; V: TRBV6-6; DNA: TGTGCCAGCAGTTACGGGCAGGGCGCCTACGAGCAGTACTTC; CDR3: CASSYGQGAYEQYF
size: -; D: TRBD1; J: TRBJ2-7; V: TRBV5-4; DNA: TGTGCCAGCAGCTTAGAGACAGGGGGCTTGAGCGAGCAGTACTTC; CDR3: CASSLETGGLSEQYF
size: -; D: -; J: TRBJ2-1; V: TRBV2; DNA: TGTGCCAGCAGTGACCGGGGGAACGATGAGCAGTTCTTC; CDR3: CASSDRGNDEQFF
size: -; D: -; J: TRBJ1-5; V: TRBV27; DNA: TGTGCCAGCAGGCCAATAAGAAGGGGAAGCAATCAGCCCCAGCATTTT; CDR3: CASRPIRRGSNQPQHF
size: -; D: -; J: TRBJ1-5; V: TRBV5-1; DNA: TGCGCCAGCAGCTTGTATAGCAATCAGCCCCAGCATTTT; CDR3: CASSLYSNQPQHF
size: -; D: -; J: TRBJ2-7; V: TRBV27; DNA: TGTGCCAGCAGGGGGGGAGGCCAGACCTACGAGCAGTACTTC; CDR3: CASRGGGQTYEQYF
size: -; D: TRBD2; J: TRBJ2-1; V: TRBV14; DNA: TGTGCCAGCAGCCCCGGACTAGCGGGAGTGGGGTCCAATGAGCAGTTCTTC; CDR3: CASSPGLAGVGSNEQFF
size: few; D: TRBD2; J: TRBJ2-3; V: TRBV11-2; DNA: TGTGCCAGCAGCTCTAGCGGGAGGGGCACAGATACGCAGTATTTT; CDR3: CASSSSGRGTDTQYF
size: -; D: TRBD2; J: TRBJ2-1; V: TRBV9; DNA: TGTGCCAGCACCCAGGGTGGCGGGAGTATGAATGAGCAGTTCTTC; CDR3: CASTQGGGSMNEQFF
size: -; D: TRBD1; J: TRBJ2-5; V: TRBV27; DNA: TGTGCCAGCAGTGTTACAGGGGATGCAGAGACCCAGTACTTC; CDR3: CASSVTGDAETQYF
size: -; D: -; J: TRBJ2-2; V: TRBV19; DNA: TGTGCCAGTAGAGGTGGGCAAACGGGAACCGGGGAGCTGTTTTTT; CDR3: CASRGGQTGTGELFF
size: once; D: -; J: TRBJ1-4; V: TRBV19; DNA: TGTGCCAGTAGTATGCGAAGGAGCCCAATCAATGAAAAACTGTTTTTT; CDR3: CASSMRRSPINEKLFF
size: -; D: -; J: TRBJ2-1; V: TRBV6-2/TRBV6-3; DNA: TGTGCCAGCAGCACGACAGGCGGTTCCTACAATGAGCAGTTCTTC; CDR3: CASSTTGGSYNEQFF
size: few; D: -; J: TRBJ1-2; V: TRBV11-2; DNA: TGTGCCAGCAGCTTAGTGGGCAGCCTTACCGTCTATGGCTACACCTTC; CDR3: CASSLVGSLTVYGYTF
size: -; D: -; J: TRBJ2-7; V: TRBV6-2/TRBV6-3; DNA: TGTGCCAGCAGTTATAGTATTCTCTACGAGCAGTACTTC; CDR3: CASSYSILYEQYF
size: -; D: -; J: TRBJ1-2; V: TRBV6-6; DNA: TGTGCCAGCAGAAAGGGGGGGTTCTATGGCTACACCTTC; CDR3: CASRKGGFYGYTF
size: -; D: TRBD1; J: TRBJ1-6; V: TRBV5-1; DNA: TGCGCCAGCAGCACCGGGACAGGTAGCAATTCACCCCTCCACTTT; CDR3: CASSTGTGSNSPLHF
size: -; D: TRBD1; J: TRBJ1-2; V: TRBV18; DNA: TGTGCCAGCTCACCTCAGGGACAGCCCTATGGCTACACCTTC; CDR3: CASSPQGQPYGYTF
size: -; D: TRBD2; J: TRBJ2-3; V: TRBV7-9; DNA: TGTGCCAGCAGCTTACTAGCGGGAGTACGAACAGATACGCAGTATTTT; CDR3: CASSLLAGVRTDTQYF
size: once; D: TRBD1; J: TRBJ1-2; V: TRBV7-9; DNA: TGTGCCAGCAGCCGGGGGACAGAATCTAACTATGGCTACACCTTC; CDR3: CASSRGTESNYGYTF